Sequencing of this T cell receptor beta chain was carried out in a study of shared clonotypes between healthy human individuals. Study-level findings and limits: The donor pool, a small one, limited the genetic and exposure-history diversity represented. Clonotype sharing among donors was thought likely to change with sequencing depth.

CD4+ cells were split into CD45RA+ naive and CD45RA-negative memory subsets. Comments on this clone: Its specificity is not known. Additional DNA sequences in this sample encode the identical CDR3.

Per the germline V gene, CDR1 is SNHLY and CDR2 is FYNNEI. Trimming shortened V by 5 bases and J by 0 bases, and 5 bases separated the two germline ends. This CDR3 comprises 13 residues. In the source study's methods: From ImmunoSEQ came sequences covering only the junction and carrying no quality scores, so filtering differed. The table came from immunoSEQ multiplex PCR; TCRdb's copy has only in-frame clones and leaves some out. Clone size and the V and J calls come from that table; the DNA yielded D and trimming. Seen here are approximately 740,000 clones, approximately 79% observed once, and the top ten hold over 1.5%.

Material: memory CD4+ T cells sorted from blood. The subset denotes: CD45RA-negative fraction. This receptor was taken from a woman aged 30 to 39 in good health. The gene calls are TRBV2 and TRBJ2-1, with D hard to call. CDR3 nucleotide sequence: TGTGCCAGCAGTAAGGACTCCTACAATGAGCAGTTCTTC. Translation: CASSKDSYNEQFF.